Shown below are 32 T cell receptor beta chains from a single sample sequenced in a study of cytomegalovirus exposure and HLA in healthy donors. 60 Vbeta and 13 Jbeta primers were used in PCR. The table came from immunoSEQ multiplex PCR; TCRdb's copy has only in-frame clones and leaves some out. This table has around 150,000 clones, just under 90% appearing once. Sequencing input: PBMCs. These receptors all stem from a woman aged 25 to 39 in good health and CMV-seronegative.

The chain links TRBV2 to TRBJ2-7, with 10 bases aligning to TRBD2. Germline V gives CDR1 SNHLY, CDR2 FYNNEI. This CDR3 is 14 amino acids long. V dropped 6 bases and J dropped 3; count of bases not matched to a gene: 5. The CDR3 DNA sequence: TGTGCCAGCAGAGTAGCGGGGGGACACTACGAGCAGTACTTC. It encodes CASRVAGGHYEQYF.

The chain combines TRBV19 with TRBJ2-7; a weak D match, TRBD2 (6 bases). V lost 8 bases and J lost 6, with 23 bases in between. The germline V gene has CDR1 LNHDA and CDR2 SQIVND (reference sequence). The CDR3 runs to 15 residues. As DNA, the CDR3 is TGTGCCAGTGGCCAGACGGGTAGCGGAGCTCTCGAGCAGTACTTC. Protein product: CASGQTGSGALEQYF.

The chain combines TRBV2 with TRBJ2-2; 9 nucleotides align to TRBD2. In germline, CDR1 is SNHLY, CDR2 FYNNEI. CDR3 size: 16 residues. The ends lost 5 bases at V and 7 bases at J; junction bases unmatched: 11. The chain's CDR3 is CASSRLAAPYRGELFF. Written as DNA, the CDR3 is TGTGCCAGCAGTCGACTAGCGGCCCCCTATCGCGGGGAGCTGTTTTTT.

The rearrangement links TRBV27 to TRBJ2-5; a possible D gene is TRBD2 (5 bases). The assigned J gene may be wrong: the sequence end matches TRBJ2-7 better. CDR1 and CDR2 (germline): MNHEY, SMNVEV (reference sequence). The CDR3 runs to 15 residues. The CDR3 sequence: CASSSHRTGSYEQYF. The CDR3 bases are TGTGCCAGCAGCAGTCACCGGACGGGGTCCTACGAGCAGTACTTC.

This chain joins TRBV7-9 and TRBJ1-5; 7 bases match TRBD1. After removal of 5 bases from V and 1 base from J, the junction contained 5 bases not matched to a gene. This CDR3 is 15 amino acids long. CDR1 is SEHNR and CDR2 is FQNEAQ in the germline V gene (reference sequence). The CDR3 nucleotides are TGTGCCAGCAGCCCAACAGGGGAAAGCAATCAGCCCCAGCATTTT. Protein: CASSPTGESNQPQHF.

This clone came up a few times. The chain has TRBV6-1 and TRBJ1-4; 9 positions match TRBD1. V was clipped by 6 bases and J by 4 bases; unmatched bases: 3. Germline V lookup: CDR1 MNHNS, CDR2 SASEGT. The CDR3 extends over 14 amino acids. The CDR3 coding sequence is TGTGCCAGCAGGTCGGGACAGGGTAATGAAAAACTGTTTTTT. Protein sequence: CASRSGQGNEKLFF.

The chain has TRBV5-4 and TRBJ2-7; 10 positions agree with TRBD1. The CDR3 spans 15 residues. CDR1 and CDR2 (germline): SGHNT, YYREEE (reference sequence). V was pared by 0 bases and J by 6 bases, with 6 bases of the junction left unmatched. The CDR3 nucleotides read TGTGCCAGCAGCTTGGGACCGGGACAGGGGCCCGAGCAGTACTTC. It codes for CASSLGPGQGPEQYF.

The count of this clone is one. The chain links TRBV2 to TRBJ1-2, with D uncertain. The CDR3 runs 14 residues. The ends were cut back, 4 bases at V and 8 bases at J, with 17 bases in the middle. Germline CDR1 reads SNHLY; CDR2 reads FYNNEI. DNA of the CDR3: TGTGCCAGCAGTGCAATTTTAAGCTGGGCCGGCTACACCTTC. Protein product: CASSAILSWAGYTF.

The J gene is TRBJ1-2, the V gene TRBV30; the match to TRBD1 covers 8 bases. The CDR3 is 16 residues long. Germline V CDR1 and CDR2: GTSNPN, SVGIG (reference sequence). The ends lost 2 bases at V and 8 bases at J; junction bases unmatched: 16. Here the CDR3 reads CAWSRTGLGSIVGYTF. The CDR3 bases are TGTGCCTGGAGTCGGACAGGGTTAGGTTCTATAGTAGGCTACACCTTC.

The chain carries TRBV6-6 and TRBJ1-2; D is uncertain. The CDR3 runs to 13 residues. Germline loops: CDR1 MNHNY, CDR2 SVGAGI (reference sequence). The germline V and J ends were trimmed by 4 bases and 4 bases, with 10 bases remaining between them. CDR3 DNA sequence: TGTGCCAGCAGTTTCCGACACATCTATGGCTACACCTTC. Translated: CASSFRHIYGYTF.

The CDR3 bases are TGTGCCAGCAGGGGCAGGGGGATTCTTCGAGTGAACACTGAAGCTTTCTTT. Translation gives CASRGRGILRVNTEAFF. V and J are TRBV2 and TRBJ1-1; 7 bases agree with TRBD1. Per germline, CDR1 SNHLY and CDR2 FYNNEI. V gave up 6 bases and J gave up 0 bases; unmatched junction bases: 13. This CDR3 comprises 17 residues.

This chain links TRBV15 with TRBJ2-7; maybe TRBD1 (6 bases). There are 17 residues in the CDR3. Per germline, CDR1 LNHNV and CDR2 YYDKDF (reference sequence). V lost 0 bases and J lost 0, with 15 bases in between. CDR3: CATSREIVSTGSYEQYF. CDR3 sequence (DNA): TGTGCCACCAGCAGAGAAATCGTCTCGACAGGCTCCTACGAGCAGTACTTC.

V usage is TRBV7-2 and J usage is TRBJ1-4, with D possibly TRBD1 on 5 matching bases. Germline V gives CDR1 SGHTA, CDR2 FQGNSA. The CDR3 runs 15 residues. Deletions cut 5 bases from V and 2 bases from J, with 12 bases between. The CDR3 spells CASSTQGYTNEKLFF. The CDR3 nucleotides are TGTGCCAGCAGCACTCAGGGATATACTAATGAAAAACTGTTTTTT.

This chain links TRBV20-1 with TRBJ2-5; TRBD1 aligns across 9 bases. The length of the CDR3 is 11 residues. CDR1 and CDR2 from the germline V gene are DFQATT and SNEGSKA (reference sequence). J was trimmed by 7 bases and V by 7 bases; bases with no gene match: 4. CDR3 bases: TGCAGTGAGGGGGGACAGGGGACCCAGTACTTC. As protein: CSEGGQGTQYF.

The rearrangement uses TRBV11-3 and TRBJ2-1, with TRBD1 matching over 9 bases. CDR3 length equals 14 residues. After removal of 5 bases from V and 8 bases from J, the junction contained 7 bases not matched to a gene. Per the germline V gene, CDR1 is SGHNT and CDR2 is YENEEA. The CDR3 loop is CASSPRTGAHEQFF. CDR3 in DNA: TGTGCCAGCAGCCCCCGGACAGGGGCCCATGAGCAGTTCTTC.

In this sample, this clone turned up a few times. The chain has TRBV4-3 and TRBJ2-7; maybe TRBD2 (5 bases). The CDR3 is 11 residues long. Germline assignment: CDR1 LGHNA and CDR2 YSLEER. The CDR3 DNA sequence: TGCGTCGGTACCGTACGGGGCGAGCAGTACTTC. Protein: CVGTVRGEQYF.

This clone was detected a few times. The genes are TRBV5-6 and TRBJ2-7, with TRBD1 matching over 8 bases. With V trimmed by 0 bases and J by 4 bases, 6 bases remained unmatched. This CDR3 region has 15 residues. Germline V gene sequence: CDR1 SGHDT, CDR2 YYEEEE. CDR3 sequence: CASSLAGRGPYEQYF. Written as DNA, the CDR3 is TGTGCCAGCAGCTTGGCAGGCAGGGGGCCGTACGAGCAGTACTTC.

The chain has TRBV28 and TRBJ2-5, with D tentatively TRBD2 (6 bases). CDR1 is MDHEN, CDR2 SYDVKM, per germline. CDR3 length: 16 amino acids. Trimming shortened V by 5 bases and J by 4 bases, and 20 bases separated the two germline ends. CDR3: CASSAPGTSDPETQYF. The DNA for the CDR3 is TGTGCCAGCAGTGCCCCCGGGACTTCCGACCCAGAGACCCAGTACTTC.

The chain couples TRBV7-3 to TRBJ2-2; D call uncertain. Trimming took off 0 bases at V and 4 bases at J, with 12 bases between the two ends. The CDR3 has 16 amino acids. CDR1 SGHTA and CDR2 FQGTGA come from the germline V gene. CDR3: CASSLTPEWSTGELFF. For the CDR3, the DNA is TGTGCCAGCAGCTTAACTCCGGAGTGGAGCACCGGGGAGCTGTTTTTT. The full variable domain, completed using reference TRBV7-3 and TRBJ2-2, is GAGVSQTPSNKVTEKGKYVELRCDPISGHTALYWYRQSLGQGPEFLIYFQGTGAADDSGLPNDRFFAVRPEGSVSTLKIQRTERGDSAVYLCASSLTPEWSTGELFFGEGSRLTVL.

The genes are TRBV7-2 and TRBJ2-1; 8 bases agree with TRBD2. The V gene end was trimmed by 1 base and the J gene end by 2 bases; junction bases not matched to a gene: 7. The length of the CDR3 is 17 residues. CDR1 and CDR2 from the germline V gene are SGHTA and FQGNSA. The CDR3 loop is CASSLVRGRNTYNEQFF. The CDR3 bases are TGTGCCAGCAGCTTAGTGCGCGGGAGGAACACCTACAATGAGCAGTTCTTC.

The chain joins TRBV18 to TRBJ1-5; TRBD1 aligns across 8 bases. V shed 5 bases and J 6 bases; nucleotides not matched to a gene: 12. CDR1 KGHSH and CDR2 LQKENI come from the germline V gene. The CDR3 spans 16 residues. In nucleotides, the CDR3 is TGTGCCAGCTCAGAGACGCCGGGACAGGTGCCTCAGCCCCAGCATTTT. Its protein is CASSETPGQVPQPQHF.

The J gene is TRBJ2-2, the V gene TRBV19, with 7 nucleotides matching TRBD1. V gave up 5 bases and J gave up 7 bases; unmatched junction bases: 7. CDR1 and CDR2 (germline): LNHDA, SQIVND (reference sequence). This CDR3 spans 14 amino acids. The CDR3, as DNA: TGTGCCAGTAGTGAGCACAGGGGTGTCGGGGAGCTGTTTTTT. This codes for CASSEHRGVGELFF. Filled out from reference TRBV19 and TRBJ2-2, the complete variable domain reads DGGITQSPKYLFRKEGQNVTLSCEQNLNHDAMYWYRQDPGQGLRLIYYSQIVNDFQKGDIAEGYSVSREKKESFPLTVTSAQKNPTAFYLCASSEHRGVGELFFGEGSRLTVL.

A few counts support this clone. The gene calls are TRBV28 and TRBJ1-4; 7 bases match TRBD1. Germline trimming cut 8 bases from V and 7 bases from J; bases unmatched to any gene: 4. Germline loops: CDR1 MDHEN, CDR2 SYDVKM. This CDR3 has 12 amino acids. The CDR3 DNA sequence: TGTGCCAGCGACAGGGTGGGTGAAAAACTGTTTTTT. Translating it yields CASDRVGEKLFF.

The V and J genes are TRBV18 and TRBJ1-6; D unresolved. CDR1 is KGHSH, CDR2 LQKENI, per germline. V shed 3 bases and J shed 0 bases, with 6 bases lying between them. This CDR3 spans 15 amino acids. CDR3 sequence: CASSPLSSYNSPLHF. CDR3 DNA: TGTGCCAGCTCACCTCTAAGCTCCTATAATTCACCCCTCCACTTT.

The chain is built from TRBV7-3 and TRBJ2-5; 9 bases agree with TRBD2. The DNA end favors TRBJ2-7, so the J call may be wrong. CDR3 length: 15 residues. The V gene's germline CDR1 is SGHTA and CDR2 FQGTGA. CDR3 in DNA: TGTGCCAGCAGTCCAAGCGGGAGGCCGGGGGACGAGCAGTACTTC. Protein product: CASSPSGRPGDEQYF.

This chain connects TRBV5-1 to TRBJ2-3, with 7 bases aligning to TRBD1. The CDR3 runs to 12 residues. From germline, CDR1 is SGHRS and CDR2 YFSETQ. With V trimmed by 7 bases and J by 6 bases, 5 bases remained unmatched. Here the CDR3 reads CASSDRVDTQYF. The CDR3 DNA reads TGCGCCAGCTCCGACAGGGTCGATACGCAGTATTTT.

J is TRBJ1-2 and V is TRBV29-1, with D perhaps matching TRBD1 (6 bases). V gave up 7 bases and J gave up 4 bases, with 13 bases separating them. This CDR3 contains 12 residues. Germline loops: CDR1 SQVTM, CDR2 ANQGSEA. The CDR3 nucleotides read TGCAGCGCTTTCGACAGGCTCTATGGCTACACCTTC. Its translation: CSAFDRLYGYTF.

The chain couples TRBV19 to TRBJ2-1; D is possibly TRBD1 (6 bases). V dropped 0 bases and J dropped 2 bases, with 8 bases sitting between them. The CDR3 sequence is 15 residues long. In germline, CDR1 is LNHDA, CDR2 SQIVND (reference sequence). This CDR3 reads CASSIDRGPYNEQFF. CDR3 nucleotides: TGTGCCAGTAGTATAGACAGGGGACCCTACAATGAGCAGTTCTTC.

The chain employs TRBV5-6 and TRBJ2-5, with 8 bases identical to TRBD2. The J segment lost 4 bases and the V segment lost 0 bases, leaving 5 bases of the junction unmatched. Germline V lookup: CDR1 SGHDT, CDR2 YYEEEE. The CDR3 sequence is 15 residues long. For the CDR3, the DNA is TGTGCCAGCAGCTTGGGAGCGGGAGTGGGAGAGACCCAGTACTTC. Amino acids: CASSLGAGVGETQYF.

The chain uses TRBV30 and TRBJ1-4; possible D gene TRBD1, 5 bases. Between the trimmed V and J ends, which lost 5 bases and 7 bases, there was a span of 17 bases. CDR3 size: 14 residues. Germline assignment: CDR1 GTSNPN and CDR2 SVGIG (reference sequence). CDR3 in amino acids: CAWDSGQGGEKLFF. DNA of the CDR3: TGTGCCTGGGATTCAGGCCAGGGAGGTGAAAAACTGTTTTTT.

The V gene is TRBV29-1, the J gene TRBJ2-7, with D possibly TRBD1 on 6 matching bases. The V gene's germline CDR1 is SQVTM and CDR2 ANQGSEA. The germline V and J ends were trimmed by 7 bases and 0 bases, with 13 bases remaining between them. The CDR3 covers 13 residues. In nucleotides, the CDR3 is TGCAGCGCTTCGGACAGCCACTCCTACGAGCAGTACTTC. Translating gives CSASDSHSYEQYF.

The chain combines TRBV19 with TRBJ2-6; 9 nucleotides agree with TRBD1. This CDR3 has 18 residues. The V segment lost 6 bases and the J segment 0 bases; nucleotides outside the gene matches: 9. The germline CDR1 and CDR2 sequences are LNHDA and SQIVND (reference sequence). The CDR3 loop is CASREDRGRSSGANVLTF. The DNA of the CDR3 is TGTGCCAGTAGGGAGGACAGGGGCAGGAGCTCTGGGGCCAACGTCCTGACTTTC.